This T cell receptor (beta chain) emerged from a study of T cell responses to AZD1222 COVID-19 vaccine. In regard to this clone: The antigen remains undetermined.

Overall study results and limits: At baseline, just six AZD1222 recipients tested seropositive.

Germline CDR1 reads MNHEY; CDR2 reads SVGAGI. CDR3 length: 15 amino acids. J was trimmed by 9 bases and V by 8 bases; bases with no gene match: 10. Some clones are missing from TCRdb's copy, which holds only in-frame ones; the method was immunoSEQ multiplex PCR. The profile shows over 120,000 clones, about 93% of them singletons. The material sequenced was peripheral blood, taken on day 0 of AZD1222 vaccination. This chain links TRBV6-5 with TRBJ2-5, with TRBD2 matching over 15 bases. The sequence derives from an adult in good health. Written as DNA, the CDR3 is TGTGCCAGCCTGGGACTAGCGGGGGGCAGGAGGTCCCAGTACTTC. As protein: CASLGLAGGRRSQYF.